Detailed here is one T cell receptor beta chain. The sample comes from a study of human thymus T cells. The table came from immunoSEQ multiplex PCR; TCRdb's copy has only in-frame clones and leaves some out. The sample includes about 78,000 clones, 90% to 98% of them seen just once. The thymus tissue came from resections taken during corrective heart surgery. This receptor was identified in a boy in the first two years of life with a congenital heart defect but otherwise immunologically healthy. The sample comprised thymus tissue.

The CDR3 here is CASNRREYYGYTF. The DNA for the CDR3 is TGTGCCAGTAACCGCAGGGAATATTATGGCTACACCTTC. This chain joins TRBV19 and TRBJ1-2, with a possible D match to TRBD1 (5 bases). The CDR3 has 13 amino acids. The germline CDR1 and CDR2 sequences are LNHDA and SQIVND (reference sequence). Trimming stripped 7 bases from V and 5 bases from J, with 14 bases between.